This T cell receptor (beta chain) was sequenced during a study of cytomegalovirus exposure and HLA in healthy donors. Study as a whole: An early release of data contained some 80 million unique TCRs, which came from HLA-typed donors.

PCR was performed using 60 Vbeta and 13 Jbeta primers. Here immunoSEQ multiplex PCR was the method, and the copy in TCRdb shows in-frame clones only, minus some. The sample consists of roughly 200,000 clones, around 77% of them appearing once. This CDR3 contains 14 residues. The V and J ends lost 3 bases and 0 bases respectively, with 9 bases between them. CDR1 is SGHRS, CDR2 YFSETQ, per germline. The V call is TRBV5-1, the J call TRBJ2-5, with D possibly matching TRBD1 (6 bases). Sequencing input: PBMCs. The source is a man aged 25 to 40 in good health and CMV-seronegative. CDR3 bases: TGCGCCAGCAGCTCCCGGGACAACCAAGAGACCCAGTACTTC. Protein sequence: CASSSRDNQETQYF.